These 4 T cell receptor beta chains share one sample of origin, sequenced in a study of T cells in Graves' hyperthyroidism and ophthalmopathy. Template material for amplifying TCR beta CDR3 regions consisted of RNA transcripts. With the HTBI primer set, the TCR CDR3 went through a first round of RT-PCR. TCRdb re-analysed the multiplex PCR reads in MiXCR, keeping a single row per CDR3 protein. The sample yields over 500,000 distinct CDR3 sequences, more than 15% seen once. The sequenced sample consisted of blood. Receptors were obtained from a woman between 25 and 40 years old with Graves' ophthalmopathy.

In this sample, this clonotype turned up many times. This chain joins TRBV20-1 and TRBJ2-3; D gene unclear. Germline assignment: CDR1 DFQATT and CDR2 SNEGSKA (reference sequence). Trimming removed 4 bases at V and 6 bases at J, with 8 bases between. There are 11 residues in the CDR3. CDR3 sequence: CSATTLDTQYF. The CDR3 bases are TGCAGTGCTACCACGTTGGATACGCAGTATTTT.

This clonotype was counted at least ten times. This chain uses TRBV6-2 or TRBV6-3 with TRBJ2-7; D uncertain. CDR3 size: 15 residues. Germline CDR1 and CDR2: MNHEY and SVGEGT. V was trimmed by 7 bases and J by 0 bases, leaving 16 bases between them. In nucleotides, the CDR3 is TGTGCCAGCATCATGGACCAAGTCGGCTCCTACGAGCAGTACTTC. Protein product: CASIMDQVGSYEQYF.

This clonotype was picked up many times. The chain carries TRBV20-1 and TRBJ2-7; D not certain. Trimming took 1 base from V and 3 from J, leaving 13 bases between them. Germline CDR1 and CDR2: DFQATT and SNEGSKA (reference sequence). This CDR3 spans 14 amino acids. The CDR3 DNA sequence: TGCAGTGCTAGAGGCTCGGGCGGTTTCTACGAGCAGTACTTC. Protein: CSARGSGGFYEQYF.

This clonotype showed up just a few times. This could be a read error, since a much larger clone is one nucleotide away. The chain employs TRBV20-1 and TRBJ2-7; D ambiguous. The CDR3 spans 11 residues. The V end lost 0 bases, the J end lost 2 bases, and 2 bases lay between the germline ends. CDR1 is DFQATT, CDR2 SNEGSKA, per germline (reference sequence). The CDR3 loop is CSARDTYEQYF. The CDR3 DNA is TGCAGTGCTAGAGATACCTACGAGCAGTACTTC.